Listed below are T cell receptor beta chains from one sample, sequenced in a study of radiation and T cells in renal cell carcinoma. The method was immunoSEQ multiplex PCR; TCRdb's version includes in-frame clones alone and lacks a portion of them. The data contain 150,000 to 200,000 clones, around 90% of them singletons. Sequencing was performed on blood, taken from a patient whose treatment included radiotherapy and nephrectomy. These receptors were taken from a woman aged 45 to 65 with renal cell carcinoma. The CDR3 runs from the conserved cysteine through the conserved F or W. A D gene is named only where the DNA matches it firmly. Rows give clone size only sometimes, using once, few, many, or a class for an expanded clone.

D	V	J	size	CDR3	DNA
TRBD1	TRBV2	TRBJ2-3	NA	CATRQGLDTQYF	TGTGCCACTAGACAGGGCCTAGATACGCAGTATTTT
NA	TRBV7-8	TRBJ2-2	NA	CASSHRFGAGSELFF	TGTGCCAGCAGCCATCGGTTCGGGGCGGGCTCGGAGCTGTTTTTT
NA	TRBV5-6	TRBJ1-1	few	CASTLGAEAFF	TGTGCCAGCACCCTGGGCGCTGAAGCTTTCTTT
TRBD1	TRBV19	TRBJ2-1	NA	CASTRQGHEQFF	TGTGCCAGTACGAGACAGGGCCATGAGCAGTTCTTC
TRBD1	TRBV5-1	TRBJ2-1	NA	CASKTGQGFYEQFF	TGCGCCAGCAAGACGGGACAGGGGTTTTATGAGCAGTTCTTC
NA	TRBV5-5	TRBJ2-3	NA	CASSSARVTLTDTQYF	TGTGCCAGCAGCTCCGCCAGGGTTACCCTCACAGATACGCAGTATTTT
TRBD2	TRBV7-3	TRBJ2-1	NA	CASSSLGTSMNEQFF	TGTGCCAGCAGCTCGCTAGGGACTAGCATGAATGAGCAGTTCTTC
NA	TRBV6-5	TRBJ1-1	NA	CATYLPRKGNTEAFF	TGTGCCACCTACTTACCTCGAAAGGGGAACACTGAAGCTTTCTTT
NA	TRBV9	TRBJ2-2	NA	CASSVATLTGELFF	TGTGCCAGCAGCGTAGCGACACTCACCGGGGAGCTGTTTTTT
NA	TRBV21-1	TRBJ2-2	NA	CASSKGVSTTGELFF	TGTGCCAGCAGCAAAGGGGTCAGTACCACCGGGGAGCTGTTTTTT
NA	TRBV7-2	TRBJ2-5	NA	CASSLAWETQYF	TGTGCCAGCAGCTTAGCTTGGGAGACCCAGTACTTC
NA	TRBV7-6	TRBJ2-1	once	CASSLNLGDNEQFF	TGTGCCAGCAGCTTAAACCTGGGGGACAATGAGCAGTTCTTC
NA	TRBV19	TRBJ2-7	once	CASSPQGYEQYF	TGTGCCAGTAGCCCCCAGGGTTACGAGCAGTACTTC
NA	TRBV4-1	TRBJ1-3	NA	CASSQDISASGNTIYF	TGCGCCAGCAGCCAAGATATTTCGGCATCTGGAAACACCATATATTTT
NA	TRBV5-4	TRBJ1-2	NA	CASSLSANYGYTF	TGTGCCAGCAGCTTGTCCGCTAACTATGGCTACACCTTC
NA	TRBV7-3	TRBJ1-1	once	CASSQDLANTEAFF	TGTGCCAGCAGCCAGGATCTGGCGAACACTGAAGCTTTCTTT
NA	TRBV7-9	TRBJ1-2	NA	CASSPSGGGRFNYGYTF	TGTGCCAGCAGCCCTAGCGGTGGGGGGCGGTTCAACTATGGCTACACCTTC
TRBD1	TRBV7-9	TRBJ2-5	once	CASRGQGAGVGQETQYF	TGTGCCAGCAGAGGACAGGGGGCTGGGGTAGGCCAAGAGACCCAGTACTTC
NA	TRBV19	TRBJ1-1	NA	CASSMGRDTEAFF	TGTGCCAGTAGTATGGGAAGGGACACTGAAGCTTTCTTT
NA	TRBV7-3	TRBJ2-1	NA	CASSSSGGPYNEQFF	TGTGCCAGCAGCTCATCGGGGGGCCCCTACAATGAGCAGTTCTTC
TRBD1	TRBV5-5	TRBJ1-2	NA	CASSIKTGTNYGYTF	TGTGCCAGCAGCATTAAGACAGGGACTAACTATGGCTACACCTTC
NA	TRBV11-3	TRBJ1-2	NA	CASSQDANYGYTF	TGTGCCAGCAGTCAGGACGCTAACTATGGCTACACCTTC
TRBD1	TRBV18	TRBJ2-7	NA	CASSPGTGAYEQYF	TGTGCCAGCTCACCTGGGACAGGGGCCTACGAGCAGTACTTC
TRBD1	TRBV11-1	TRBJ1-2	few	CASSLQRQGVGYTF	TGTGCCAGCAGCTTACAGCGACAGGGGGTTGGCTACACCTTC
TRBD1	TRBV5-4	TRBJ1-2	once	CASSVDREGGYTF	TGTGCCAGCAGCGTGGACAGGGAGGGCGGCTACACCTTC
NA	TRBV7-9	TRBJ2-7	NA	CASSISGGPYEQYF	TGTGCCAGTTCCATTAGTGGGGGTCCCTACGAGCAGTACTTC
NA	TRBV7-9	TRBJ2-1	NA	CASSYNEQFF	TGTGCCAGCTCCTACAATGAGCAGTTCTTC
TRBD2	TRBV18	TRBJ2-1	NA	CASSPLPSGGNEQFF	TGTGCCAGCTCACCACTGCCTAGCGGGGGGAATGAGCAGTTCTTC
NA	TRBV30	TRBJ1-4	NA	CAWSRAQSWSEKLFF	TGTGCCTGGAGCCGGGCTCAGAGCTGGAGTGAAAAACTGTTTTTT
TRBD1	TRBV29-1	TRBJ2-1	once	CSVDGTAYNEQFF	TGCAGCGTTGACGGGACAGCTTACAATGAGCAGTTCTTC
NA	TRBV5-1	TRBJ2-1	NA	CASSLFRAIGGYNEQFF	TGCGCCAGCAGCTTGTTTCGGGCCATCGGGGGATACAATGAGCAGTTCTTC
NA	TRBV7-9	TRBJ1-1	NA	CASRQFTEAFF	TGTGCCAGTCGACAGTTCACTGAAGCTTTCTTT